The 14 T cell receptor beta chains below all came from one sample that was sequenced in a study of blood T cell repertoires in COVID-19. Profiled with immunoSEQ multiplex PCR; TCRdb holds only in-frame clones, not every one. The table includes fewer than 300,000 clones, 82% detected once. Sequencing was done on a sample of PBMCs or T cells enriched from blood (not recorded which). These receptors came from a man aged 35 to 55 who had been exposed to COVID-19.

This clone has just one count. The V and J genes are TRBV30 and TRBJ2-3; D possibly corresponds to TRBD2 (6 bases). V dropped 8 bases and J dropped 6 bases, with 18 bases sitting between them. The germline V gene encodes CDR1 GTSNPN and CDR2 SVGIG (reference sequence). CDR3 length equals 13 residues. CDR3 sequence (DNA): TGTGCCAGTACCGGAGGGCGACTGGATACGCAGTATTTT. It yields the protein CASTGGRLDTQYF.

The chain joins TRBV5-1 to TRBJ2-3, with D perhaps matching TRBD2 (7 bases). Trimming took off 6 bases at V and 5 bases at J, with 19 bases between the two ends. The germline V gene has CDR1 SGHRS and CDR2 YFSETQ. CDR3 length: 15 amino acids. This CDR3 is CASTRRQGGGDTQYF. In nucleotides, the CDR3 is TGCGCCAGCACGAGGAGGCAGGGAGGGGGAGATACGCAGTATTTT.

CDR3 coding DNA: TGTGCCAGCAGACTTGCGGAGGCCTACGAGCAGTACTTC. It yields the protein CASRLAEAYEQYF. The chain carries TRBV6-5 and TRBJ2-7, with D possibly matching TRBD2 (5 bases). Trimming took off 6 bases at V and 2 bases at J, with 11 bases between the two ends. Germline CDR1 is MNHEY and CDR2 is SVGAGI. The CDR3 covers 13 residues.

Here the CDR3 DNA reads TGCGCCAGCAGCCCTGGGAGGGGGGCACTTGACCGGGAGCTGTTTTTT. This codes for CASSPGRGALDRELFF. V is TRBV10-1 and J is TRBJ2-2; possibly TRBD2 for D (7 bases). Germline CDR1 and CDR2: WNHNN and SYGVQD (reference sequence). The length of the CDR3 is 16 residues. Trimming took 6 bases from V and 9 from J, leaving 23 bases between them.

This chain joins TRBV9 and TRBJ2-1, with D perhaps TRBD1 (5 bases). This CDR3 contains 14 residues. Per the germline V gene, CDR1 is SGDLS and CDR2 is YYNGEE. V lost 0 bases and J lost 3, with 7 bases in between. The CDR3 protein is CASSVVGDYNEQFF. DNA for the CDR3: TGTGCCAGCAGCGTAGTAGGGGACTACAATGAGCAGTTCTTC.

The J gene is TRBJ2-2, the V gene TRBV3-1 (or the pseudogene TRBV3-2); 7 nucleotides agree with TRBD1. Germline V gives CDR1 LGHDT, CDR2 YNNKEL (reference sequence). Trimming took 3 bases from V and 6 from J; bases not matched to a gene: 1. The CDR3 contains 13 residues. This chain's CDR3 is CASSQGTAGELFF. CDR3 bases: TGTGCCAGCAGCCAGGGGACAGCCGGGGAGCTGTTTTTT.

The CDR3 DNA reads as TGTGCCAGCAGCTTAGGGACAGGCTCTGGAAACACCATATATTTT. Its protein is CASSLGTGSGNTIYF. This chain links TRBV7-9 with TRBJ1-3; 7 bases map to TRBD1. Germline V lookup: CDR1 SEHNR, CDR2 FQNEAQ (reference sequence). The CDR3 is 15 amino acids. J lost 0 bases, V lost 1 base, and 0 bases had no gene match.

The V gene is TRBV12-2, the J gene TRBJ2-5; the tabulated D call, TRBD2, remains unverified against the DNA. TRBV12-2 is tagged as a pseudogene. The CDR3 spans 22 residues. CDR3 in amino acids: CASRRGVRQDHILSPYQETQYF. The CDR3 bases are TGTGCAAGTCGTCGGGGGGTGCGACAGGATCACATCCTAAGTCCTTACCAAGAGACCCAGTACTTC.

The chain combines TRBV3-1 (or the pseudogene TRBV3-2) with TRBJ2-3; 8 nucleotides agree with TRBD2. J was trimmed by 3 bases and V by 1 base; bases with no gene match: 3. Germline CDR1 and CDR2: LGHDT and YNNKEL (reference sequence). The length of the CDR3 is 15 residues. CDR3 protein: CASSQVSGSTDTQYF. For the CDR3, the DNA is TGTGCCAGCAGCCAAGTCAGCGGGAGTACAGATACGCAGTATTTT.

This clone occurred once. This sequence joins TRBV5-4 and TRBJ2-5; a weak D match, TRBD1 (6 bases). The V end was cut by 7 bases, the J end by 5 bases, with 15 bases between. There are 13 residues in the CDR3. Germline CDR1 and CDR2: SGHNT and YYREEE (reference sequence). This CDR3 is CASGLQGRETQYF. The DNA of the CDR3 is TGTGCCAGCGGGCTACAGGGAAGGGAGACCCAGTACTTC.

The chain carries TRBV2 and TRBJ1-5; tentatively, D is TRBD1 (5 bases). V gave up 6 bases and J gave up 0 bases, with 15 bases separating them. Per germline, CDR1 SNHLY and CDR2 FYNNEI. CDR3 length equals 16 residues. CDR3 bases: TGTGCCAGCAGGCGCAACAGGAATTATAGCAATCAGCCCCAGCATTTT. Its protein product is CASRRNRNYSNQPQHF.

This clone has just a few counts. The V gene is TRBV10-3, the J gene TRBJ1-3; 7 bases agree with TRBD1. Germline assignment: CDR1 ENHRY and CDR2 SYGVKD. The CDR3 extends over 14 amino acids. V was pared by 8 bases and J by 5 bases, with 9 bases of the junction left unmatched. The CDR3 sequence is CAIHPTGSRNTIYF. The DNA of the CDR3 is TGTGCCATCCATCCGACAGGGTCGCGAAACACCATATATTTT.

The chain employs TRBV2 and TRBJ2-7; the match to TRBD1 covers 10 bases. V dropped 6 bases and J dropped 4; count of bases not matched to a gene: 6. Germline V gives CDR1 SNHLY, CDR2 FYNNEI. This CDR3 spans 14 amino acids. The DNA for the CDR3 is TGTGCCAGCAGCCGGGACAGGGGAAGGTACGAGCAGTACTTC. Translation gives CASSRDRGRYEQYF.

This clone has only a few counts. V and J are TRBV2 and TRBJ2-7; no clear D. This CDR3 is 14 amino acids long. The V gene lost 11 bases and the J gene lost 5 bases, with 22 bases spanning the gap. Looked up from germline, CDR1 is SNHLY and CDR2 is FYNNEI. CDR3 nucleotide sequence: TGTGCCGCCCGGCCTTCGCTAGTAGGTCACGAGCAGTACTTC. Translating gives CAARPSLVGHEQYF.